This T cell receptor (beta chain) was recovered during a study of spatial heterogeneity in lung cancer (dated by TCRdb to 2018 to 2020). Background for the entire study: Beta-chain transcripts were consistently detected in greater numbers than alpha-chain transcripts, which likely reflects a higher abundance of beta-chain transcripts. The study linked features of the TCR repertoire to counts of nonsynonymous mutations, which were determined by whole-exome sequencing of tumor tissue. In the raw uncorrected reads, each unique combination of TCR and UMI appeared more than ten times on average. At surgery, both alpha and beta chains were TCR-sequenced in about 200 tumor regions, fewer than 65 matched nontumor lung samples and 56 PBMC samples. The study quantitatively compared TCR alpha and beta repertoires across multiple tumor regions, matched nontumor lung and blood in non-small cell lung cancer. What the work shows at the level of the full study, not this receptor alone: Additional single-cell paired TCR alpha and beta sequencing was considered necessary to confirm, at a functional level, the hypothesis that regional TCRs recognize regional mutations. Ubiquitous expanded tumor TCRs were found in blood more often at tumor resection than at routine follow-up.

To prepare the library, 5' RACE was applied. This sample was sequenced with a NextSeq 500. In the TCR library protocol, a unique molecular identifier was attached to each TCR cDNA molecule so that PCR and sequencing errors could be corrected. The authors' analysis ran thus. TCR identification, UMI-based error correction and CDR3 extraction were performed with Decombinator tools. TCRs above a frequency of 2 per 1,000, corresponding to the top 1% of the tumor frequency distribution, were defined as expanded. Rényi diversity was computed with the R vegan package after subsampling each repertoire 100 times to 5,000 TCRs. CDR3 similarity networks were built from amino acid triplet string-kernel similarity, connecting CDR3s with pairwise similarity above 0.82. Using fastp at Q25 and MiXCR, TCRdb reprocessed the public reads and kept productive beta chains. Identical CDR3 protein sequences are pooled into one entry, listed with their most common genes and DNA. V and J calls and clone size were set by TCRdb, not the authors. Present in this sample are about 92,000 distinct CDR3 sequences, 10% to 15% of which were seen just once. The ten top clones hold just over 40% of the sample.

To note about this clonotype: It lacks a known antigen. The record has no base qualities; no much larger clone is one base away.

The sample's time point, from its label and the paper: sample taken at primary tumor resection. Samples were obtained from 65 to 90 patients with early-stage, untreated non-small cell lung cancer from the lung TRACERx cohort. Without any cell sorting, TCR sequencing was performed on whole RNA extracted either from tumor and nontumor lung tissue or from cryopreserved PBMC samples. Only patients for whom sufficient RNA was available from at least two tumor regions were selected for TCR sequencing. The CDR3 starts with the cysteine, ends with the phenylalanine, and has 12 residues. The kept DNA is CDR3 alone, 36 bases in frame from the first base. V and J are truncated by 6 bases and 2 bases respectively, leaving an intervening sequence of 6 bases. CDR1 and CDR2, looked up from the germline V gene, are SGHTA and FQGNSA.

Sample: PBMCs, taken at surgery. This sequence was found in a male donor with early-stage non-small cell lung cancer. The rearrangement combines TRBV7-2 with TRBJ2-3; a confident D gene designation cannot be given. The DNA sequence is TGTGCCAGCAGGGTCCACACAGATACGCAGTATTTT. It translates to CASRVHTDTQYF.